The 13 T cell receptor beta chains below were found in one sample sequenced in a study of T cell responses to AZD1222 COVID-19 vaccine. The assay was immunoSEQ multiplex PCR, and TCRdb's table has in-frame clones only and misses some. The table lists fewer than 70,000 clones, more than 60% of them singletons, with less than 4% in the top ten. The sample consisted of peripheral blood, taken 28 days after the second AZD1222 dose. These receptors were obtained from an adult who received the AZD1222 COVID-19 vaccine.

This clone was counted a few times. This chain uses TRBV2 with TRBJ1-2; 7 bases align to TRBD1. V shed 6 bases and J 4 bases; nucleotides not matched to a gene: 8. CDR1 is SNHLY and CDR2 is FYNNEI in the germline V gene. This CDR3 spans 14 amino acids. The CDR3 region is CASSVDRASYGYTF. The CDR3 coding sequence is TGTGCCAGCAGCGTTGACAGGGCCAGCTATGGCTACACCTTC. Full variable domain (missing parts from reference TRBV2 and TRBJ1-2): EPEVTQTPSHQVTQMGQEVILRCVPISNHLYFYWYRQILGQKVEFLVSFYNNEISEKSEIFDDQFSVERPDGSNFTLKIRSTKLEDSAMYFCASSVDRASYGYTFGSGTRLTVV.

The rearrangement uses TRBV6-6 and TRBJ1-3; D is unresolved. V was clipped by 3 bases and J by 4 bases, with 13 bases between them. This CDR3 is 15 amino acids long. Germline CDR1 reads MNHNY; CDR2 reads SVGAGI (reference sequence). The CDR3 spells CASSYGFGLGNTIYF. The CDR3 bases are TGTGCCAGCAGTTATGGCTTCGGGTTGGGAAACACCATATATTTT.

The V gene is TRBV11-3, the J gene TRBJ1-2, with a tentative D call TRBD1 (6 bases). Germline values: CDR1 SGHNT, CDR2 YENEEA. There are 16 residues in the CDR3. V shed 4 bases and J shed 7 bases, with 22 bases lying between them. CDR3 loop: CASSWNREVGSAGYTF. The CDR3 nucleotides are TGTGCCAGCAGCTGGAACAGGGAAGTGGGCAGTGCTGGCTACACCTTC.

V is TRBV5-4 and J is TRBJ2-5, with 7 bases lining up with TRBD2. Germline values: CDR1 SGHNT, CDR2 YYREEE (reference sequence). Germline trimming cut 1 base from V and 4 bases from J; bases unmatched to any gene: 7. CDR3 size: 15 residues. CDR3 residues: CASSLFGSGVETQYF. The CDR3 DNA sequence: TGTGCCAGCAGCTTGTTTGGGAGCGGGGTAGAGACCCAGTACTTC.

The chain has TRBV2 and TRBJ1-2, with no clear D. Germline lookup yields CDR1 SNHLY and CDR2 FYNNEI. V was trimmed by 3 bases and J by 3 bases, leaving 8 bases between them. CDR3 length equals 13 residues. CDR3 loop: CASSDGRHYGYTF. The CDR3 coding sequence is TGTGCCAGCAGTGACGGGAGGCACTATGGCTACACCTTC.

The J gene is TRBJ1-2, the V gene TRBV4-3, with 10 bases matching TRBD1. This CDR3 has 16 residues. In germline, CDR1 is LGHNA, CDR2 YSLEER. J gave up 8 bases and V 0 bases, and 9 bases lay outside the gene matches. The CDR3 sequence is CASSQDYGTGEQGYTF. The CDR3 bases are TGCGCCAGCAGCCAAGATTATGGGACAGGGGAGCAAGGCTACACCTTC.

The chain has TRBV7-8 and TRBJ1-5; possibly TRBD1 for D (5 bases). The length of the CDR3 is 14 residues. Germline loops: CDR1 SGHVS, CDR2 FQNEAQ. V was clipped by 3 bases and J by 1 base, with 7 bases between them. CDR3 in DNA: TGTGCCAGCAGCTTGCGGGACAGCAATCAGCCCCAGCATTTT. Its protein product is CASSLRDSNQPQHF.

This chain links TRBV9 with TRBJ2-3; D remains unclear. The CDR3 spans 12 residues. Germline values: CDR1 SGDLS, CDR2 YYNGEE. V was trimmed by 3 bases and J by 0 bases, leaving 2 bases between them. The CDR3 sequence: CASSASTDTQYF. CDR3 DNA sequence: TGTGCCAGCAGCGCTAGCACAGATACGCAGTATTTT.

This clone was recorded only once. This rearrangement joins TRBV20-1 to TRBJ1-2; no firm D call. V lost 5 bases, J lost 8 bases, and 15 bases lay in between. CDR3 length equals 12 residues. Germline loops: CDR1 DFQATT, CDR2 SNEGSKA (reference sequence). The CDR3 here is CSARGPQWGYTF. In nucleotides, the CDR3 is TGCAGTGCTCGTGGACCCCAGTGGGGCTACACCTTC.

The CDR3: CASQIGTEAFF. For the CDR3, the DNA is TGTGCCAGCCAAATCGGAACTGAAGCTTTCTTT. The V call is TRBV2, the J call TRBJ1-1, with D hard to call. The CDR3 is 11 residues long. Trimming pared 8 bases from V and 5 bases from J, leaving 9 bases between. Germline CDR1 reads SNHLY; CDR2 reads FYNNEI.

This chain links TRBV3-1 (or the pseudogene TRBV3-2) with TRBJ2-1; no definite D call. This CDR3 region has 12 residues. V was shortened by 5 bases and J by 8 bases, with 10 bases between the two germline ends. Germline CDR1 reads LGHDT; CDR2 reads YNNKEL (reference sequence). The CDR3 spells CASSLSSHEQFF. The CDR3 bases are TGTGCCAGCAGCTTGTCCAGTCATGAGCAGTTCTTC.

V is TRBV5-1 and J is TRBJ2-5; a weak D match, TRBD2 (5 bases). The CDR3 contains 12 residues. In germline, CDR1 is SGHRS, CDR2 YFSETQ. Trimming took 6 bases from V and 3 from J, leaving 9 bases between them. The CDR3 nucleotides are TGCGCCAGCAAAATTAGCGAAGAGACCCAGTACTTC. Translated, it gives CASKISEETQYF.

CDR3 bases: TGTGCCAGCAGTGAAGTTTGGGGCCCCTACGAGCAGTACTTC. Translation: CASSEVWGPYEQYF. The V and J genes are TRBV6-1 and TRBJ2-7; a possible D gene is TRBD1 (5 bases). The germline V and J ends were trimmed by 1 base and 2 bases, with 9 bases remaining between them. CDR3 length equals 14 residues. Germline assignment: CDR1 MNHNS and CDR2 SASEGT.